This T cell receptor (beta chain) was found in a study of blood T cell repertoires in COVID-19 (dated by TCRdb to the early 2020s). The study in broad terms: Samples from collaborators originated in the United States, Italy and Spain and spanned both the acute and convalescent phases of COVID-19. The repertoires were released in a freely available public database meant as a resource for research on the immune response to SARS-CoV-2. The material from the prospective study consisted of cDNA or gDNA derived from T cells, B-cell-depleted T cells, or PBMCs. Samples came from the ongoing ImmuneRACE study (first 160 participants) plus 1,254 subjects from 6 global collaborators. Subjects who had been exposed to COVID-19, were actively infected with it, or had recovered from it provided the deeply sampled blood TCRbeta repertoires that made up the dataset. HLA class I and class II types, where available, came from metadata supplied by the sample provider rather than from assay-based typing. The sample metadata nearly always contained a de-identified subject ID, COVID-19 status, age in years and sex. Overall study results and their limits: The amount of clinical and demographic metadata varied by source and participant and was provided uncurated.

From cysteine to phenylalanine, the CDR3 is 16 amino acids long. The entry retains the CDR3 DNA only, 48 bases that are in frame from base 1. From V the trimming removes 4 bases and from J it removes 7 bases, while the gene matches leave 13 bases of the junction unaccounted for. Looking up the germline V gene (reference sequence) yields CDR1 LNHDA and CDR2 SQIVND. TCRbeta CDR3 regions were amplified from genomic DNA by means of the immunoSEQ Assay, a bias-controlled multiplex PCR. In the authors' own workflow: Nucleated cell counts per sample were estimated from amplification of reference gene primers within the assay. To quantify the absolute abundance of each unique TCRbeta CDR3 rearrangement, sequence reads were collapsed and filtered. For each sample, productive Simpson clonality was calculated by taking the square root of Simpson's diversity index across productive rearrangements. TCRdb retrieved this table from immuneACCESS and kept in-frame rearrangements only. Not all clones are present; in checked studies, unresolved V genes account for under half, and no reason is known for the remainder. V and J calls and clone size are those listed in that table; D and trimming were worked out from the DNA. The sample table contains 210,000 or so clones; only one count was recorded for about 90% of them. 1.5% to 2% of the sample comes from the top ten.

Comments on this clone: Its antigen is unknown. Qualities for individual bases were not recorded, and no much larger clone is one base off.

The collaborating institutions used their own protocols to collect whole blood in K2EDTA tubes. Collaborator samples were shipped for TCRbeta analysis as frozen whole blood, isolated PBMCs, or DNA extracted from either sample type. This chain is built from TRBV19 and TRBJ1-5; a stretch of 7 junction bases matches TRBD1. This clonotype was obtained from a man aged 35 to 55 with active or convalescent COVID-19. What was sequenced was peripheral blood. The CDR3 corresponds to CASSTLRQGTSQPQHF. The nucleotide sequence reads as follows: TGTGCCAGTAGTACCCTACGACAGGGCACCAGCCAGCCCCAGCATTTT.